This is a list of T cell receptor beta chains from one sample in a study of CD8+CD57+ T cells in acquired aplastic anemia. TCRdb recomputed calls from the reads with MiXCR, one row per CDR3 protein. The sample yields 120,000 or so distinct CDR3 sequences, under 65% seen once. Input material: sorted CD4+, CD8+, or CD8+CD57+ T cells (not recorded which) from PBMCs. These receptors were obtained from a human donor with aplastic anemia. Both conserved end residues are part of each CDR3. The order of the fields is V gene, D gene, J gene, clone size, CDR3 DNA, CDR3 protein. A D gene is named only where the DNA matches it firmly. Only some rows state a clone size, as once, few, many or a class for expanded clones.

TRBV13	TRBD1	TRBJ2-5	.	TGTGCCAGCAGCGACACCGGACAGGCCCAAGAGACCCAGTACTTC	CASSDTGQAQETQYF
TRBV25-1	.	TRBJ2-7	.	TGTGCCAGCAGTGAATCTGGGTCTAGCTCCTACGAGCAGTACTTC	CASSESGSSSYEQYF
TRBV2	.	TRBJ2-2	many	TGTGCCAGCACGGAGGCCCTGGAGCTGTTTTTT	CASTEALELFF
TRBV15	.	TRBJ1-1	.	TGTGCCACCAGCAAGGGACAATTGAACACTGAAGCTTTCTTT	CATSKGQLNTEAFF
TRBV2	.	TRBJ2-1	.	TGTGCCAGCAGTGAAGCGGATGAGCAGTTCTTC	CASSEADEQFF
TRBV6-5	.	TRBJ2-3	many	TGTGCCAGCACGGCGGCCAGCACAGATACGCAGTATTTT	CASTAASTDTQYF
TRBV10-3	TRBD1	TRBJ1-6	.	TGTGCCGCAACCGGGGACAGGGGGCCTTCACCCCTCCACTTT	CAATGDRGPSPLHF
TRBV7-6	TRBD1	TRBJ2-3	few	TGTGCCAGCAGCCAGGACAGGGGTCAGCAACCCCCCACAGATACGCAGTATTTT	CASSQDRGQQPPTDTQYF
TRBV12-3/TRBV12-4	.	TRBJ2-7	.	TGTGCCAGCAGTTTTTGGGCGTCGGACTCCTACGAGCAGTACTTC	CASSFWASDSYEQYF
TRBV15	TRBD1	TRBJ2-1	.	TGTGCCACCAGCAGATATTTTACAGGGGATTACAATGAGCAGTTCTTC	CATSRYFTGDYNEQFF
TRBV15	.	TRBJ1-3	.	TGTGCCACCAGCGCGCCATCTGGAAACACCATATATTTT	CATSAPSGNTIYF
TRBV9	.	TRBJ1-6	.	TGTGCCAGCAGGGACTTTGGCTCCTATAATTCACCCCTCCACTTT	CASRDFGSYNSPLHF
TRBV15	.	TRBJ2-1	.	TGTGCCACCAGTCCCAATGACAATGAGCAGTTCTTC	CATSPNDNEQFF
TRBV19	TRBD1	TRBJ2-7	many	TGTGCCAGTAGCGCCGGGACAGGGGGCTACGAGCAGTACTTC	CASSAGTGGYEQYF
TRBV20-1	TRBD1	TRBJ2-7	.	TGCAGTGCTCCGAACCGGGACAGGGGTACCTACGAGCAGTACTTC	CSAPNRDRGTYEQYF
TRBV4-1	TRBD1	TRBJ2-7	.	TGCGCCAGCAGCCAAGCGTCCGGGACAGGGATCTTGTCGGCCTCTTCCTACGAGCAGTACTTC	CASSQASGTGILSASSYEQYF
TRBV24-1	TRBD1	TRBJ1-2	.	TGTGCCACCAGTGGCCCGACAGGGGCGAGCTATGGCTACACCTTC	CATSGPTGASYGYTF
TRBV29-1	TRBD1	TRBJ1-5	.	TGCAGCGTTGCAGACAGGGGGGTCGGTCAGCCCCAGCATTTT	CSVADRGVGQPQHF
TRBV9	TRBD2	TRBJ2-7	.	TGTGCCAGCAGCGTTGAAACTAGCGGTCCCTACGAGCAGTACTTC	CASSVETSGPYEQYF
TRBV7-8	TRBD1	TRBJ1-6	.	TGTGCCAGCAGCTGGAGACAGGGGGATCATTCACCCCTCCACTTT	CASSWRQGDHSPLHF
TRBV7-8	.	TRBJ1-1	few	TGTGCCAGCACCTCTGAGGAGAACACTGAAGCTTTCTTT	CASTSEENTEAFF
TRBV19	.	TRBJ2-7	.	TGTGCCAGTAGCCCTACCGGGGACGAGCAGTACTTC	CASSPTGDEQYF
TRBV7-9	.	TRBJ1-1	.	TGTGCCAGCAGCTTGTTGCATTGGAACACTGAAGCTTTCTTT	CASSLLHWNTEAFF
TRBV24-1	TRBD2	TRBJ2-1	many	TGTGCCACCAGTGACCGGACTAGCGGGACCGATGAGCAGTTCTTC	CATSDRTSGTDEQFF
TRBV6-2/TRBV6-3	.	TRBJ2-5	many	TGTGCCAGCAGTTCCCGACAGCAAGAGACCCAGTACTTC	CASSSRQQETQYF
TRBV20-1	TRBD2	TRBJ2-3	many	TGCAGTGCTAGAGAACTAGCGGGAGGGTTAGATACGCAGTATTTT	CSARELAGGLDTQYF
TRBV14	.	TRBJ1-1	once	TGTGCCAGCAGCCAATCAGGGGAGGCCACTGAAGCTTTCTTT	CASSQSGEATEAFF
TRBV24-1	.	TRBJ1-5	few	TGTGCCACCAGTGATTTGGGGAGTCAGCCCCAGCATTTT	CATSDLGSQPQHF
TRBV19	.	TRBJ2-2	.	TGTGCCAGTAGTCCCCAAGGCATCGGGGAGCTGTTTTTT	CASSPQGIGELFF
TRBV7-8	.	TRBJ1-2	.	TGTGCCAGCAGCTCCCTCGGGTTGGACAAAGGCTATGGCTACACCTTC	CASSSLGLDKGYGYTF
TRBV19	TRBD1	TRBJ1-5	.	TGTGCCAGTAGTATTTGGCAGGGGGCAGGTCAGCCCCAGCATTTT	CASSIWQGAGQPQHF